Below, one T cell receptor (beta chain) is given with its context. As handled by the study authors: Estimates of nucleated cell counts were drawn from the amplification of reference gene primers. TCRdb's copy holds only in-frame clones and misses some; the assay was immunoSEQ multiplex PCR. The DNA gave D and trimming, while V, J and clone size come from that table. The sample records hundreds of thousands of clones, about 89% being singletons. This sample stems from a study of blood T cell repertoires in COVID-19. Germline V gene sequence: CDR1 SGHRS, CDR2 YFSETQ. V was clipped by 0 bases and J by 2 bases, with 10 bases between them. This CDR3 has 15 residues.

The sample comprised peripheral blood. This TCR was recovered from a woman aged 50 to 60 with COVID-19, enrolled during active disease. This chain links TRBV5-1 with TRBJ2-3; maybe TRBD2 (6 bases). The CDR3 bases are TGCGCCAGCAGCTTGGCCGTAGCGGCCACAGATACGCAGTATTTT. Its translation is CASSLAVAATDTQYF.